This T cell receptor (beta chain) was sequenced during a study of cytomegalovirus exposure and HLA in healthy donors (TCRdb year 2017). Describing the broader study: An earlier analysis of roughly 500 of the donors reported approximately 270 Gb of sequence data and 100 million to 130 million unique TCR beta sequences from 190 million or so T cells. An early release that covered around 590 HLA-typed donors contained about 290 gigabases of sequencing data and about 84 million unique TCR sequences. Of the approximately 400 genotyped donors, 81% fell in the genetic ancestry cluster associated with self-reported Caucasian donors. The aim of the study was to test whether cataloging public T cell receptors could identify signatures of past pathogen exposure. Using immunosequencing, the study profiled T cell repertoires from some 670 subjects and related those repertoires to cytomegalovirus serostatus. Along with the roughly 700-subject first cohort, a separate validation cohort of over a hundred different subjects was used. The study combined high-throughput TCR immunosequencing, statistical association of individual TCRs with disease status, and machine learning to predict cytomegalovirus infection status. To study patterns of TCR occurrence, a later analysis re-analyzed previously published TCR beta repertoires from 666 donors and added high-resolution HLA genotyping. The later analysis used no new phenotypic data to find candidate immune exposures, relying instead on TCR beta sequences and their occurrence across donors. In an earlier analysis of 500 to 650 of the donors, high-throughput TCR beta sequencing was used to judge whether each TCR beta V gene segment behaved as functional or pseudogenic. Donor age, sex, ethnicity and CMV serostatus were compiled together with the repertoire data. A later genetic analysis used genome-wide SNP genotypes for about three fifths of the 666 donors, treating that subset as a discovery cohort. All discovery cohort repertoires had been generated on a single sequencing platform. HLA typing covered class I and class II loci at four-digit resolution. The number of donors typed differed by locus, with roughly 629-640 for A, B, C, DRB1 and DQB1, 522 for DQA1, 600 to 610 for DPA1, and over 400 for DPB1. Because of strong linkage in the cohort, roughly 5 DR-DQ haplotypes were treated as single units for association and clustering. Among some 410 genotyped donors of the cohort, an average of around 240,000 unique TCR beta nucleotide sequences were sequenced per donor, 15% to 20% of them non-productive. Beyond this particular receptor, the publication reports: A further reported finding was that TCR beta sequences accurately predicted the HLA-A and HLA-B alleles for most subjects in the first cohort. Assigning TCR associations to individual alleles was difficult when HLA alleles, especially DR and DQ, strongly co-occurred. Linkage disequilibrium might explain the correlated functional status among segregating V segments, but an unknown experimental factor could not be excluded. Broadly in line with IMGT annotations, most TCR beta V segments showed up in productive rearrangements about 90% or about 30% of the time in an earlier analysis of several hundred of the donors. Only TCR beta chains were sequenced in this cohort, and the absence of alpha or paired-chain data limited detectable features. Roughly uniform sequencing depth across donors was assumed in presence/absence analyses, although this assumption may not hold. Some IMGT-functional V segments, including TRBV6-2 and TRBV6-3, could not be told apart with the 87-base-pair reads, so those segments were excluded. In the study, approximately 160 TCR beta chains were listed as associated with cytomegalovirus. Most CMV-associated TCR beta chains appeared to be HLA-restricted in a later analysis, and the HLA associations seemed to be driven largely by CMV exposure. According to a later genetic analysis, donors in an Asian-associated ancestry cluster had fewer N-insertions in productive TCRs than the approximately 670-donor mean. Because counts were too low, 15 to 20 rarely observed V segments, including chromosome 9 orphons, were left out of the earlier analysis of 587 of the donors. In a later analysis, HLA-associated TCR beta chains showed more clonal expansion and lower generation probabilities than non-associated chains that were equally common. It was suggested by the authors that the approach could potentially be generalized to other disease states and immunological phenotypes. Immune exposure information for the cohort was limited to CMV serostatus. While some public TCRs were present in many individuals, most TCR sequences turned up only very rarely across donors. The classifier was reported to diagnose cytomegalovirus status with high specificity and sensitivity in both the original cohort and the validation cohort. According to a later analysis, TCR association rates differed among HLA loci, with DRB1 alleles showing the most associated TCRs and HLA-C alleles showing the fewest. A later analysis reported that several top co-occurrence clusters appeared linked to parvovirus B19, influenza, CMV and Epstein-Barr virus. Because HLA typing was missing for some donors at each locus, association tests included only the typed subset. A later genetic analysis associated a missense DCLRE1C variant with V-gene and J-gene trimming of TCR beta chains, and an independent cohort replicated the association. The sequencing pipeline was judged likely to have produced a cluster of highly shared sequence variants as a technical artifact. Specific HLA alleles were associated with about 17,000 TCR beta sequences at a false discovery rate of 0.05 in a later analysis. In vitro tests confirmed that a few of the cytomegalovirus-associated TCR beta chains recognize cytomegalovirus antigens.

The junction carries 12 bases between V and J, which are trimmed by 2 bases and 4 bases respectively. The CDR3 measures 16 amino acids from cysteine to phenylalanine. Only the CDR3 DNA is retained, 48 bases long and in frame from the first base. CDR1 MDHEN and CDR2 SYDVKM are derived from the germline V gene. Comments on this clone: Which antigen it targets is not known. The record has no base qualities; no much larger clone is one base away.

In total, approximately 610 healthy bone marrow donors made up the cohort. At the time of sampling, every cohort member was nominally healthy, though immune exposures that went unrecorded were likely present. The donor was CMV seropositive and was included in the group of approximately 300 seropositive cohort members. A peripheral blood sample was provided by each donor, and peripheral blood mononuclear cells were used for TCR beta sequencing. Genomic DNA extraction from the blood cell samples was performed with the Qiagen DNeasy Blood Extraction Kit. The library was generated by the immunoSEQ multiplex PCR assay. For the multiplex PCR, a mixture combining 60 forward primers for TCR Vbeta segments and 13 reverse primers for TCR Jbeta segments was used. A multiplex PCR assay on genomic DNA amplified the CDR3 region of rearranged TCR beta genes. The Illumina HiSeq System was used to sequence the amplified TCR beta libraries as 87-base-pair reads. The authors' analysis ran thus. In a later analysis, some 80 million unique TCR beta chains were counted across the roughly 670 repertoires, and roughly 10 million of these chains were shared by at least two donors. Raw reads were error-corrected and collapsed into unique sequences with a nearest-neighbor algorithm that merged closely related sequences to remove PCR and sequencing errors. V, D and J gene segments were assigned by aligning CDR3 sequences to IMGT reference sequences. For a sequence to be retained, a match of at least six nucleotides to both a V gene segment and a J gene segment was required. Rearrangements were classified as productive when the CDR3 lacked stop codons and remained in frame with V and J, and all other rearrangements were classified as non-productive. CDR3 was defined by IMGT convention, running from the second conserved V-encoded cysteine to the conserved J-encoded phenylalanine. Sequences without an unambiguous match to a single V gene segment were excluded from the earlier analysis of a few hundred of the donors. An earlier analysis of around 600 of the donors classified V segments as functional when productive rearrangements were above 56.7% and as segregating when the standard deviation between donors was above 5%. A statistical classification framework was built to diagnose cytomegalovirus status from the catalog of TCR beta chain sequences. A later analysis assigned V and J genes by comparing TCR nucleotide sequences with IMGT/GENE-DB human TR gene sequences. In a later analysis, CDR3 sequences and most-parsimonious VDJ recombination scenarios were assigned using the TCRdist pipeline. In a later analysis, every TCR beta chain was defined by the combination of its CDR3 amino acid sequence and its V-gene family, and reads without a unique V-gene family were dropped. In a later analysis, nearly 600 highly shared, low-generation-probability nucleotide sequences were removed to address suspected cross-contamination and a sequencing artifact. A later analysis calculated a clonal expansion index for each public chain from normalized within-repertoire ranks of inferred template counts. Generation probabilities in a later analysis came from a VDJ recombination model fitted to out-of-frame rearrangements, and those results were checked against IGoR. In a later analysis, hypergeometric tests were used to score TCR-TCR, TCR-HLA and TCR-CMV co-occurrence, with a repertoire-size bias correction applied to TCR pairs. A later analysis estimated false discovery rates by permuting HLA or CMV assignments 20 times. In a later analysis, co-occurring TCRs were grouped with DBSCAN, and TCRdist sequence similarity was added when clustering was performed within HLA-allele-positive subsets. Repertoires with fewer than 30,000 or more than 120,000 public chains were left out of co-occurrence clustering, as were four to six repertoires with anomalous nucleotide sharing. Entries here come from immuneACCESS through TCRdb and include only in-frame sequences with V and J called. Some clones fail to appear in such tables; in the studies checked, an unresolved V gene covers under half of the shortfall, and the cause of the remainder is unknown. V and J calls and clone size are copied from that table; D and trimming were computed from the DNA. Present in this sample are 200,000 or so clones, 70% to 90% of which were seen just once. Roughly 2% of the sample is taken by the ten largest.

The V gene is TRBV28 and the J gene is TRBJ1-6; no confident D gene assignment can be made. The receptor was isolated from a woman younger than 30 in good health and CMV-seropositive. Sequencing was done on a sample of PBMCs. This receptor has the CDR3 CASSLGGNYYNSPLHF. At the DNA level, the sequence is TGTGCCAGCAGTTTAGGCGGGAACTATTATAATTCACCCCTCCACTTT.